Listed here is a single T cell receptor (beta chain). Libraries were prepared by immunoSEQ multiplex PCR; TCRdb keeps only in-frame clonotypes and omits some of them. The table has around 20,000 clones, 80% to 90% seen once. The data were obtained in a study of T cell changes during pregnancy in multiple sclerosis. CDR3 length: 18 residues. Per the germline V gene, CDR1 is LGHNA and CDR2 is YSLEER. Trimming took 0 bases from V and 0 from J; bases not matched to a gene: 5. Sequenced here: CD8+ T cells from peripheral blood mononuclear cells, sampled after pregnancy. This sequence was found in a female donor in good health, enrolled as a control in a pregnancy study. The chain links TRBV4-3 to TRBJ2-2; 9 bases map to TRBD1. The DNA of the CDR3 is TGCGCCAGCAGCCAAGATGAGTGGACAGGGGCGAACACCGGGGAGCTGTTTTTT. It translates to CASSQDEWTGANTGELFF.